Below, one T cell receptor beta chain is given with its context. Antigen unknown. These data come from a study of shared clonotypes between healthy human individuals. Study-wide findings and caveats: The represented genetic and exposure-history diversity was limited by the small number of donors.

The V segment lost 4 bases and the J segment 5 bases; nucleotides outside the gene matches: 4. This CDR3 is 13 amino acids long. CDR1 and CDR2 (germline): MNHEY, SMNVEV (reference sequence). TCRdb keeps only in-frame clones here, not all; method: immunoSEQ multiplex PCR. The repertoire includes 2 million to 3 million clones, approximately 93% of them detected once, and about 0.39% sits in the top ten. V is TRBV27 and J is TRBJ2-7; 8 nucleotides agree with TRBD2. Input material: naive CD4+ T cells from PBMCs. Subset noted: CD45RA+ positively selected. The source of this sequence is a man younger than 35 in good health. Some clones in this sample may be carry-over from other donors' samples. The CDR3 reads CASSYGLANEQYF. CDR3 in DNA: TGTGCCAGCAGTTATGGACTAGCCAACGAGCAGTACTTC.